This T cell receptor (beta chain) was documented in a study of blood T cells in healthy people across ages. Study outcomes and limitations: TCR beta diversity tracked closely with naive T cell percentage.

The V end lost 5 bases, the J end lost 12 bases, and 23 bases lay between the germline ends. The germline V gene encodes CDR1 SGDLS and CDR2 YYNGEE. This CDR3 has 14 amino acids. Of note for this clonotype: What it binds is not known.

Then a second PCR, running roughly 7 to 11 cycles, was carried out with a sample-barcoded 5' primer and a J-beta primer mix. The study obtained at least 2.5 million CDR3-containing paired-end reads from every sample. TCRdb reprocessed the 5' RACE reads via MiXCR and lists one record per CDR3 protein. The sample shows some 1.4 million distinct CDR3 sequences, 35% to 45% of them seen only once. V usage is TRBV9 and J usage is TRBJ1-2, with unresolved D. This TCR came from a woman between 18 and 30 years old in good health. Sequencing input: blood. The CDR3 is CASRPSPEPWHDTF. Written as DNA, the CDR3 is TGTGCCAGCAGGCCCTCGCCTGAACCATGGCACGACACCTTC.